This T cell receptor (beta chain) was recorded in a study of response to subunit inactivated influenza vaccine. Study observations and caveats: The authors suggested that few new T cells are recruited per seasonal influenza vaccination.

The CDR3 is made up of 18 amino acids. In germline, CDR1 is SQVTM, CDR2 ANQGSEA. V was pared by 4 bases and J by 6 bases, with 31 bases between. Of note for this clonotype: Its antigen is as yet unknown.

A single record per CDR3 protein comes from TCRdb applying MiXCR to the RT-PCR reads. The profile shows 700,000 to 900,000 distinct CDR3 sequences, approximately 21% of them singletons. V gene TRBV29-1 combines with J gene TRBJ2-7, with a tentative D call TRBD2 (5 bases). This material consisted of PBMCs from blood, taken 5 days after vaccination. The origin of this receptor is a man aged 45-65 years who received an inactivated influenza vaccine. The CDR3 nucleotides are TGCAGCGTTGTCCCGAAAGCGGCTTACGGTCACGTTAGAGGCGAGCAGTACTTC. Translated: CSVVPKAAYGHVRGEQYF.